A single sample is the source of the 30 T cell receptor beta chains below, sequenced in a study of blood T cell repertoires in COVID-19. Sequencing was performed with immunoSEQ multiplex PCR; in TCRdb, only in-frame clones are kept and a portion is missing. This repertoire shows about 220,000 clones, approximately 84% found once; its top ten account for about 15%. The sequenced sample was PBMCs or T cells enriched from blood (not recorded which). These receptors were collected from a man between 35 and 55 years old who had recovered from COVID-19.

The V gene is TRBV27, the J gene TRBJ1-5; no clear D gene. The V gene lost 8 bases and the J gene lost 3 bases, with 8 bases spanning the gap. This CDR3 comprises 12 residues. Germline V lookup: CDR1 MNHEY, CDR2 SMNVEV (reference sequence). The CDR3 DNA is TGTGCCAGCGGCAAATTCAATCAGCCCCAGCATTTT. Encoded protein: CASGKFNQPQHF.

The rearrangement uses TRBV30 and TRBJ1-1; possible D gene TRBD1, 6 bases. Germline values: CDR1 GTSNPN, CDR2 SVGIG (reference sequence). Trimming cost V 7 bases and J 3 bases, with 15 bases left between them. The CDR3 consists of 13 residues. DNA for the CDR3: TGTGCCTCCAGAGGGGGTAGGTACACTGAAGCTTTCTTT. Residues: CASRGGRYTEAFF.

This chain uses TRBV28 with TRBJ2-5, with 9 bases lining up with TRBD1. The CDR3 has 15 amino acids. Germline V gives CDR1 MDHEN, CDR2 SYDVKM. After removal of 4 bases from V and 5 bases from J, the junction contained 8 bases not matched to a gene. This chain's CDR3 is CASSSRQGGVETQYF. CDR3 nucleotide sequence: TGTGCCAGCAGTTCAAGACAGGGGGGGGTGGAGACCCAGTACTTC.

V usage is TRBV7-9 and J usage is TRBJ2-1, with TRBD2 as a possible D gene (7 bases). The CDR3 runs 15 residues. V shed 3 bases and J shed 3 bases, with 12 bases lying between them. Germline V lookup: CDR1 SEHNR, CDR2 FQNEAQ (reference sequence). In DNA, the CDR3 is TGTGCCAGCAGCTTCGGCGGGGGCGGCTACAATGAGCAGTTCTTC. Translated: CASSFGGGGYNEQFF.

V usage is TRBV28 and J usage is TRBJ1-1; tentatively, D is TRBD1 (6 bases). The CDR3 runs to 13 residues. The V gene lost 4 bases and the J gene lost 1 base, with 7 bases spanning the gap. CDR1 is MDHEN, CDR2 SYDVKM, per germline. CDR3 in amino acids: CASSSRGNTEAFF. As DNA, the CDR3 is TGTGCCAGCAGTTCCAGGGGGAACACTGAAGCTTTCTTT.

This chain joins TRBV12-3 or TRBV12-4 and TRBJ1-2, with D tentatively TRBD1 (6 bases). V was pared by 6 bases and J by 8 bases, with 16 bases between. This CDR3 has 13 amino acids. This CDR3 reads CASSSNRERGYTF. The CDR3, as DNA: TGTGCCAGCAGCTCCAACAGGGAACGGGGCTACACCTTC.

V usage is TRBV21-1 and J usage is TRBJ2-7; no check of the table's D call, TRBD1, against the DNA was made. TRBV21-1 is a listed pseudogene. The CDR3 contains 14 residues. The CDR3, as DNA: TGTGCCAGCAGCCGCACAGGGGGTTCCTACGAGCAGTACTTC. Amino acid sequence: CASSRTGGSYEQYF.

V usage is TRBV7-9 and J usage is TRBJ1-2; weak D call: TRBD1 (6 bases). The V end lost 6 bases, the J end lost 5 bases, and 19 bases lay between the germline ends. The CDR3 extends over 15 amino acids. In germline, CDR1 is SEHNR, CDR2 FQNEAQ (reference sequence). The CDR3 DNA is TGTGCCAGCAGTTCCTCAGGACAGAAAGCTTATGGCTACACCTTC. Protein: CASSSSGQKAYGYTF.

The J gene is TRBJ1-5, the V gene TRBV5-4; TRBD1 matches 7 bases. This CDR3 has 13 amino acids. J was trimmed by 4 bases and V by 4 bases; bases with no gene match: 2. Germline assignment: CDR1 SGHNT and CDR2 YYREEE (reference sequence). The CDR3 sequence: CASSPTGNQPQHF. The CDR3 DNA follows: TGTGCCAGCAGCCCGACAGGGAATCAGCCCCAGCATTTT. Combining the CDR3 with reference TRBV5-4 and TRBJ1-5 gives the whole variable domain ETGVTQSPTHLIKTRGQQVTLRCSSQSGHNTVSWYQQALGQGPQFIFQYYREEENGRGNFPPRFSGLQFPNYSSELNVNALELDDSALYLCASSPTGNQPQHFGDGTRLSIL.

The chain joins TRBV30 to TRBJ1-1; possibly TRBD1 for D (5 bases). Germline V lookup: CDR1 GTSNPN, CDR2 SVGIG (reference sequence). The germline V and J ends were trimmed by 5 bases and 4 bases, with 17 bases remaining between them. The CDR3 loop spans 14 amino acids. The CDR3 region has the DNA TGTGCCTGGCAAAACGGGGGTATGGGCACTGAAGCTTTCTTT. It translates to CAWQNGGMGTEAFF.

The chain is built from TRBV3-1 (or the pseudogene TRBV3-2) and TRBJ1-1, with TRBD1 matching 8 bases. After removal of 3 bases from V and 9 bases from J, the junction contained 3 bases not matched to a gene. The CDR3 sequence is 12 residues long. Looked up from germline, CDR1 is LGHDT and CDR2 is YNNKEL (reference sequence). CDR3 DNA sequence: TGTGCCAGCAGCCAGGGACAGGACCAAGCTTTCTTT. This translates into CASSQGQDQAFF.

The chain is built from TRBV2 and TRBJ2-3, with 8 positions matching TRBD2. The CDR3 covers 18 residues. Germline lookup yields CDR1 SNHLY and CDR2 FYNNEI. J lost 4 bases, V lost 6 bases, and 18 bases had no gene match. In nucleotides, the CDR3 is TGTGCCAGCAGCGCCCTCCGAGGTGCGGGAGGAAAGTCAGATACGCAGTATTTT. Translating gives CASSALRGAGGKSDTQYF.

This clone was detected only once. The chain couples TRBV18 to TRBJ1-3; 8 nucleotides match TRBD1. Trimming at V came to 2 bases and at J to 2 bases, leaving 2 bases not matched to a gene. CDR3 size: 15 residues. CDR1 is KGHSH and CDR2 is LQKENI in the germline V gene. CDR3 coding DNA: TGTGCCAGCTCACCAGGGACAGGAACTGGAAACACCATATATTTT. Translating it yields CASSPGTGTGNTIYF. Looking up the rest from reference TRBV18 and TRBJ1-3 gives the full variable domain: NAGVMQNPRHLVRRRGQEARLRCSPMKGHSHVYWYRQLPEEGLKFMVYLQKENIIDESGMPKERFSAEFPKEGPSILRIQQVVRGDSAAYFCASSPGTGTGNTIYFGEGSWLTVV.

The chain has TRBV15 and TRBJ2-7, with D possibly matching TRBD2 (6 bases). The CDR3 extends over 14 amino acids. Per the germline V gene, CDR1 is LNHNV and CDR2 is YYDKDF (reference sequence). V was cut by 1 base and J by 5 bases, with 12 bases left in between. CDR3 amino acids: CATSRGGVGNEQYF. DNA for the CDR3: TGTGCCACCAGCAGAGGGGGGGTTGGGAACGAGCAGTACTTC.

V and J are TRBV6-5 and TRBJ2-5; TRBD2 might be the D (5 bases). With 7 bases removed from V and 5 bases from J, the gap between germline ends came to 17 bases. CDR3 length equals 14 residues. In germline, CDR1 is MNHEY, CDR2 SVGAGI. The CDR3 sequence: CASTKRGSGETQYF. In DNA, the CDR3 is TGTGCCAGCACCAAACGGGGTAGTGGTGAGACCCAGTACTTC.

This clone has just a few counts. This chain connects TRBV12-3 or TRBV12-4 to TRBJ1-1; D is perhaps TRBD1 (5 bases). The CDR3 totals 13 residues. V was pared by 3 bases and J by 4 bases, with 9 bases between. Here the CDR3 DNA reads TGTGCCAGCAGTTTGTCAGGGTCCACTGAAGCTTTCTTT. Protein product: CASSLSGSTEAFF.

This chain joins TRBV4-1 and TRBJ1-4; D is undetermined. CDR1 and CDR2 from the germline V gene are MGHRA and YSYEKL. Trimming removed 4 bases at V and 7 bases at J, with 22 bases between. This CDR3 region has 17 residues. The CDR3 region is CASSRPREGSRSEKLFF. CDR3 DNA sequence: TGCGCCAGCAGCCGACCCCGGGAGGGATCACGGAGTGAAAAACTGTTTTTT.

This clone has a handful of counts. Its ends do not fully match the called genes, so a read error is possible. The chain is built from TRBV18 and TRBJ2-7, with TRBD2 as a possible D gene (6 bases). This CDR3 region has 14 residues. Germline V gene data show CDR1 as KGHSH and CDR2 as LQKENI. The CDR3 DNA is TGTGCCAGCTCACCGGGACTGAGATCTTACGGGCAGTACTTC. The encoded protein is CASSPGLRSYGQYF. The complete variable domain, with remaining parts taken from reference TRBV18 and TRBJ2-7, reads NAGVMQNPRHLVRRRGQEARLRCSPMKGHSHVYWYRQLPEEGLKFMVYLQKENIIDESGMPKERFSAEFPKEGPSILRIQQVVRGDSAAYFCASSPGLRSYGQYFGPGTRLTVT.

This rearrangement joins TRBV29-1 to TRBJ2-1, with D uncertain. The V end was cut by 7 bases, the J end by 8 bases, with 3 bases between. CDR1 and CDR2 (germline): SQVTM, ANQGSEA. The CDR3 is 8 residues long. CDR3 amino acids: CSADEQFF. The CDR3 DNA follows: TGCAGCGCCGATGAGCAGTTCTTC.

V is TRBV7-3 and J is TRBJ2-3; TRBD1 might be the D (6 bases). Trimming cost V 4 bases and J 2 bases, with 13 bases left between them. This CDR3 has 15 residues. Germline loops: CDR1 SGHTA, CDR2 FQGTGA. The CDR3 DNA reads as TGTGCCAGCAGCTCGACAGGTCTCTCCACAGATACGCAGTATTTT. Its protein is CASSSTGLSTDTQYF.

The CDR3 sequence: CASSGWTGILVGYTF. DNA for the CDR3: TGTGCCAGCAGCGGTTGGACAGGGATCTTGGTGGGCTACACCTTC. This rearrangement joins TRBV7-9 to TRBJ1-2, with TRBD1 matching over 8 bases. Germline trimming cut 5 bases from V and 8 bases from J; bases unmatched to any gene: 13. Germline values: CDR1 SEHNR, CDR2 FQNEAQ (reference sequence). The CDR3 consists of 15 residues.

This chain links TRBV28 with TRBJ1-4; D is unresolved. The CDR3 is 12 residues long. The germline V gene encodes CDR1 MDHEN and CDR2 SYDVKM. Between the trimmed V and J ends, which lost 3 bases and 7 bases, there was a span of 6 bases. CDR3 sequence (DNA): TGTGCCAGCAGTTTTCGGGGTGAAAAACTGTTTTTT. Its translation is CASSFRGEKLFF.

The chain combines TRBV7-8 with TRBJ1-2, with D possibly matching TRBD1 (5 bases). Between the trimmed V and J ends, which lost 5 bases and 8 bases, there was a span of 27 bases. Germline V gene sequence: CDR1 SGHVS, CDR2 FQNEAQ. The CDR3 is made up of 17 amino acids. The CDR3 coding sequence is TGTGCCAGCAGCCCATATCGCGGGAGGGGAACGTTGGAGGGCTACACCTTC. Translated, it gives CASSPYRGRGTLEGYTF.

The chain couples TRBV11-2 to TRBJ2-7; 8 nucleotides match TRBD1. This CDR3 is 14 amino acids long. Looked up from germline, CDR1 is SGHAT and CDR2 is FQNNGV. Trimming took 2 bases from V and 3 from J; bases not matched to a gene: 3. The CDR3 loop is CASSLQGAVYEQYF. The CDR3 DNA reads TGTGCCAGCAGCTTACAGGGGGCCGTCTACGAGCAGTACTTC.

This chain joins TRBV7-8 and TRBJ2-1, with D unresolved. There are 13 residues in the CDR3. Germline V gene sequence: CDR1 SGHVS, CDR2 FQNEAQ. Trimming stripped 0 bases from V and 5 bases from J, with 5 bases between. CDR3 DNA sequence: TGTGCCAGCAGCTTAGCCTTTAACAATGAGCAGTTCTTC. Its protein is CASSLAFNNEQFF.

In this sample, this clone turned up a few times. The gene calls are TRBV6-6 and TRBJ2-3, with 10 nucleotides matching TRBD2. The CDR3 is 19 amino acids. Germline V gene sequence: CDR1 MNHNY, CDR2 SVGAGI (reference sequence). V dropped 5 bases and J dropped 7; count of bases not matched to a gene: 21. CDR3 sequence reads: CASSRQKPASGGAVHTQYF. The CDR3 DNA is TGTGCCAGCAGTCGACAGAAACCTGCGAGCGGGGGGGCCGTCCATACGCAGTATTTT.

The chain combines TRBV6-1 with TRBJ1-4; tentatively, D is TRBD1 (6 bases). V was clipped by 0 bases and J by 7 bases, with 15 bases between them. CDR3 length: 16 amino acids. Per the germline V gene, CDR1 is MNHNS and CDR2 is SASEGT. The CDR3 DNA reads TGTGCCAGCAGTGAAGCGGGGGCTAGGACCCGTGAAAAACTGTTTTTT. Protein sequence: CASSEAGARTREKLFF.

The table lists this clone with a count of one. This chain connects TRBV11-2 to TRBJ1-2, with a weak D call TRBD1 (6 bases). Germline CDR1 and CDR2: SGHAT and FQNNGV. This CDR3 contains 15 residues. The V end lost 5 bases, the J end lost 2 bases, and 15 bases lay between the germline ends. The CDR3 loop is CASSTFTGWNYGYTF. Written as DNA, the CDR3 is TGTGCCAGCAGCACCTTTACAGGGTGGAACTATGGCTACACCTTC.

The rearrangement joins TRBV10-3 to TRBJ1-2; no clear D gene. V lost 3 bases and J lost 4, with 15 bases in between. CDR3 size: 15 residues. Per germline, CDR1 ENHRY and CDR2 SYGVKD. CDR3 bases: TGTGCCATCAGTGACCCACCGGAGAACACCTATGGCTACACCTTC. As protein: CAISDPPENTYGYTF.

Only a few counts were recorded for this clone. The chain employs TRBV5-4 and TRBJ2-1; a possible D gene is TRBD1 (5 bases). V shed 4 bases and J shed 8 bases, with 13 bases lying between them. Looked up from germline, CDR1 is SGHNT and CDR2 is YYREEE (reference sequence). The CDR3 loop spans 13 amino acids. The CDR3 sequence is CASSAFDSHEQFF. For the CDR3, the DNA is TGTGCCAGCAGCGCCTTTGACAGTCATGAGCAGTTCTTC. Based on the CDR3 plus reference TRBV5-4 and TRBJ2-1, the full variable domain is ETGVTQSPTHLIKTRGQQVTLRCSSQSGHNTVSWYQQALGQGPQFIFQYYREEENGRGNFPPRFSGLQFPNYSSELNVNALELDDSALYLCASSAFDSHEQFFGPGTRLTVL.